The 10 T cell receptor beta chains given below trace back to one sample, sequenced in a study of blood T cells in healthy people across ages. Primed by a sample-barcoded 5' primer and a J-beta primer mix, a second PCR proceeded for roughly 6 to 12 cycles. Using its own MiXCR run on the 5' RACE reads, TCRdb lists one record per CDR3 protein. The sample lists some 850,000 distinct CDR3 sequences, roughly 25% occurring once. The sample was also reused in another study, on T cells of mothers and their children.

The specimen sequenced was blood. The receptors were gathered from a boy younger than 18 in good health.

This chain links TRBV15 with TRBJ2-5; 14 bases line up with TRBD2. This CDR3 spans 15 amino acids. Germline V gene sequence: CDR1 LNHNV, CDR2 YYDKDF (reference sequence). J gave up 5 bases and V 8 bases, and 7 bases lay outside the gene matches. The chain's CDR3 is CATAQTSGGAETQYF. In DNA, the CDR3 is TGTGCCACCGCGCAGACTAGCGGGGGGGCCGAGACCCAGTACTTC.

The chain has TRBV7-9 and TRBJ2-4; a weak D match, TRBD2 (6 bases). V lost 6 bases and J 7 bases, leaving 16 bases between the germline ends. The CDR3 is 14 amino acids. In germline, CDR1 is SEHNR, CDR2 FQNEAQ (reference sequence). CDR3 sequence (DNA): TGTGCCAGCAGTTTTGACGTTGGGGGGAACATTCAGTACTTC. Protein: CASSFDVGGNIQYF.

This clonotype has only a few counts. J is TRBJ2-1 and V is TRBV12-3 or TRBV12-4; tentatively, D is TRBD1 or TRBD2 (5 bases each). The V and J ends lost 4 bases and 2 bases respectively, with 12 bases between them. This CDR3 comprises 15 residues. The CDR3 DNA sequence: TGTGCCAGCAGTTCCTCGGGACCAACCTACAATGAGCAGTTCTTC. Its translation is CASSSSGPTYNEQFF.

Only a few counts were recorded for this clonotype. The genes are TRBV5-1 and TRBJ2-3; 7 nucleotides line up with TRBD2. In germline, CDR1 is SGHRS, CDR2 YFSETQ. The CDR3 extends over 14 amino acids. The trim removed 4 bases at V and 5 bases at J, leaving 7 bases unmatched. CDR3 sequence: CASSGGEKQDTQYF. The DNA of the CDR3 is TGCGCCAGCAGCGGGGGGGAGAAACAAGATACGCAGTATTTT.

CDR3 DNA sequence: TGCAGCGCCGAGGACCTAATTCACACTGAAGCTTTCTTT. The encoded protein is CSAEDLIHTEAFF. The chain combines TRBV29-1 with TRBJ1-1; D gene ambiguous. This CDR3 spans 13 amino acids. CDR1 is SQVTM and CDR2 is ANQGSEA in the germline V gene. V gave up 7 bases and J gave up 3 bases, with 15 bases separating them. The entire variable domain, with the rest obtained from reference TRBV29-1 and TRBJ1-1, is as follows: SAVISQKPSRDICQRGTSLTIQCQVDSQVTMMFWYRQQPGQSLTLIATANQGSEATYESGFVIDKFPISRPNLTFSTLTVSNMSPEDSSIYLCSAEDLIHTEAFFGQGTRLTVV.

The J gene is TRBJ2-2, the V gene TRBV10-3; D is unclear. CDR3 length equals 15 residues. Germline values: CDR1 ENHRY, CDR2 SYGVKD. The V and J ends lost 0 bases and 2 bases respectively, with 7 bases between them. The CDR3 DNA reads TGTGCCATCAGTGAGTCGAACAGAAACACCGGGGAGCTGTTTTTT. Translated, it gives CAISESNRNTGELFF.

The rearrangement links TRBV10-2 to TRBJ2-1; TRBD2 matches 10 bases. The end of the DNA aligns better with TRBJ2-5, so the J call may be wrong. The CDR3 length is 14 residues. CDR1 and CDR2 (germline): WSHSY, SAAADI. DNA for the CDR3: TGCGCCAGCAGTGGGACTAGCGGTCGGGGGACCCAGTACTTC. It is translated as CASSGTSGRGTQYF.

The CDR3 nucleotides read TGTGCCAGCAGTTTAACGTCAGGGTTAGGAGCTTTCTTT. Protein product: CASSLTSGLGAFF. V gene TRBV12-3 or TRBV12-4 combines with J gene TRBJ1-1; TRBD1 might be the D (5 bases). This CDR3 contains 13 residues. V was shortened by 2 bases and J by 10 bases, with 14 bases between the two germline ends.

This clonotype came up a few times. The CDR3: CASRPDRNQETQYF. CDR3 DNA: TGTGCCAGCAGGCCCGACAGGAACCAAGAGACCCAGTACTTC. The chain recombines TRBV12-3 or TRBV12-4 with TRBJ2-5; tentatively, D is TRBD1 (6 bases). The CDR3 contains 14 residues. Trimming took 6 bases from V and 0 from J, leaving 11 bases between them.

Note on this clonotype: Relative to the germline gene, one junction end is altered; a read error may explain this. This chain connects TRBV27 to TRBJ1-3; D perhaps matches TRBD1 (6 bases). CDR1 is MNHEY and CDR2 is SMNVEV in the germline V gene (reference sequence). The CDR3 spans 14 residues. The CDR3 loop reads CVSRGAGTGNTIYF. The CDR3 nucleotides are TGTGTCAGCAGGGGAGCGGGGACTGGAAACACCATATATTTT.